Presented here are 10 T cell receptor beta chains from one specimen sequenced in a study of T cell responses to AZD1222 COVID-19 vaccine. Assay used: immunoSEQ multiplex PCR; TCRdb lists only in-frame clones, some missing. The repertoire consists of about 170,000 clones, with 80% to 90% occurring once and the leading ten covering about 6.9%. The sample consisted of peripheral blood, taken on day 0 of AZD1222 vaccination. Source of these receptors: an adult in good health.

This chain links TRBV7-9 with TRBJ2-2; TRBD2 is a possible D gene (6 bases). Germline V lookup: CDR1 SEHNR, CDR2 FQNEAQ (reference sequence). CDR3 length equals 14 residues. The V end lost 5 bases, the J end lost 4 bases, and 11 bases lay between the germline ends. The CDR3 region has the DNA TGTGCCAGCAGCCCGGGAGAAATCACCGGGGAGCTGTTTTTT. Protein product: CASSPGEITGELFF.

The chain couples TRBV15 to TRBJ2-4; 7 nucleotides line up with TRBD1. Germline V gene lookup returns CDR1 LNHNV and CDR2 YYDKDF (reference sequence). CDR3 length: 16 amino acids. Trimming cost V 0 bases and J 6 bases; bases outside gene matches: 8. The CDR3 protein is CATSRDFEGAGNIQYF. The DNA of the CDR3 is TGTGCCACCAGCAGAGATTTTGAGGGGGCGGGAAACATTCAGTACTTC.

The V gene is TRBV5-1, the J gene TRBJ2-5, with D hard to call. The CDR3 covers 14 residues. The V end was cut by 2 bases, the J end by 5 bases, with 13 bases between. Germline CDR1 and CDR2: SGHRS and YFSETQ. CDR3 coding DNA: TGCGCCAGCAGCTTAGGCGCTCCTCTTGAGACCCAGTACTTC. It encodes CASSLGAPLETQYF.

The rearrangement links TRBV28 to TRBJ1-1, with D possibly TRBD1 on 5 matching bases. The CDR3 has 16 amino acids. The V gene lost 3 bases and the J gene lost 1 base, with 15 bases spanning the gap. Per germline, CDR1 MDHEN and CDR2 SYDVKM. CDR3 sequence: CASSFLVAGSNTEAFF. In nucleotides, the CDR3 is TGTGCCAGCAGTTTTCTCGTCGCAGGGTCGAACACTGAAGCTTTCTTT.

On this clone itself: The sample has other DNA sequences that encode this CDR3 too. This sequence joins TRBV5-1 and TRBJ1-5; D gene unclear. The CDR3 is made up of 14 amino acids. V was pared by 0 bases and J by 2 bases, with 6 bases between. The germline gives CDR1 SGHRS, CDR2 YFSETQ. The DNA for the CDR3 is TGCGCCAGCAGCTTGGAGGGCGGCAATCAGCCCCAGCATTTT. As protein: CASSLEGGNQPQHF. The variable domain in full, completed from reference TRBV5-1 and TRBJ1-5, reads KAGVTQTPRYLIKTRGQQVTLSCSPISGHRSVSWYQQTPGQGLQFLFEYFSETQRNKGNFPGRFSGRQFSNSRSEMNVSTLELGDSALYLCASSLEGGNQPQHFGDGTRLSIL.

On this clone: The same CDR3 also results from other DNA sequences found in this sample. V usage is TRBV19 and J usage is TRBJ1-2; no firm D call. This CDR3 region has 15 residues. Germline V CDR1 and CDR2: LNHDA, SQIVND (reference sequence). V was clipped by 4 bases and J by 5 bases, with 17 bases between them. The CDR3 DNA is TGTGCCAGTAGTAAGACGGGCCCGAGGACTTATGGCTACACCTTC. This encodes CASSKTGPRTYGYTF.

This clone is a singleton in its sample. The rearrangement uses TRBV3-1 (or the pseudogene TRBV3-2) and TRBJ2-6, with D perhaps matching TRBD1 (6 bases). V was trimmed by 1 base and J by 0 bases, leaving 16 bases between them. This CDR3 is 19 amino acids long. Germline loops: CDR1 LGHDT, CDR2 YNNKEL (reference sequence). The CDR3 region is CASSQVLLGTISGANVLTF. Written as DNA, the CDR3 is TGTGCCAGCAGCCAAGTTCTGCTAGGGACAATCTCTGGGGCCAACGTCCTGACTTTC.

The CDR3 region is CASSPPTGEETQYF. The DNA of the CDR3 is TGTGCCAGCAGCCCCCCGACAGGGGAAGAGACCCAGTACTTC. The genes are TRBV7-9 and TRBJ2-5, with TRBD1 matching over 8 bases. Germline V lookup: CDR1 SEHNR, CDR2 FQNEAQ (reference sequence). The CDR3 sequence is 14 residues long. V lost 5 bases to trimming and J lost 3 bases; unmatched junction nucleotides: 5.

This chain uses TRBV6-1 with TRBJ2-7; 9 bases match TRBD1. The CDR3 contains 17 residues. The germline V gene has CDR1 MNHNS and CDR2 SASEGT. V was clipped by 4 bases and J by 5 bases; unmatched bases: 15. The CDR3 DNA follows: TGTGCCAGCAGTGGAACACAGGGGGCCACACTGGGGGACGAGCAGTACTTC. It yields the protein CASSGTQGATLGDEQYF.

The chain carries TRBV12-5 and TRBJ1-1, with D maybe TRBD1 (6 bases). The CDR3 is 15 amino acids. V was shortened by 1 base and J by 1 base, with 10 bases between the two germline ends. CDR1 is LGHNT and CDR2 is FRNRAP in the germline V gene. CDR3 region: CASGLARGPNTEAFF. The CDR3, as DNA: TGTGCTAGTGGTTTGGCCAGGGGACCGAACACTGAAGCTTTCTTT.